These 17 T cell receptor beta chains were all obtained from the same sample, sequenced in a study of cytomegalovirus exposure and HLA in healthy donors (dated by TCRdb to between 2016 and 2019). Libraries were made using the immunoSEQ multiplex PCR assay. Held by TCRdb, this immuneACCESS table contains in-frame sequences only and omits some clones. Under half of the omission traces to an unresolved V gene where checked; the cause of the rest is unknown. The sample data list about 180,000 clones, and about 89% of these were observed just once. In total, the top ten clones hold less than 3.5% of the sample. The sequenced sample consisted of PBMCs. These receptors all come from a man aged 18 to 35 in good health and CMV-seropositive.

This clone was picked up a small number of times. This sample also contains other DNA sequences that code for the same CDR3. The rearrangement uses TRBV28 and TRBJ2-7; 7 bases align to TRBD2. CDR1 MDHEN and CDR2 SYDVKM come from the germline V gene. This CDR3 comprises 11 residues. V was clipped by 6 bases and J by 7 bases; unmatched bases: 3. CDR3 amino acids: CASSLGGEQYF. CDR3 bases: TGTGCCAGCAGCTTGGGGGGGGAGCAGTACTTC. Together with reference TRBV28 and TRBJ2-7, the CDR3 gives the full variable domain: DVKVTQSSRYLVKRTGEKVFLECVQDMDHENMFWYRQDPGLGLRLIYFSYDVKMKEKGDIPEGYSVSREKKERFSLILESASTNQTSMYLCASSLGGEQYFGPGTRLTVT.

The genes are TRBV4-1 and TRBJ1-2; possible D gene TRBD1, 5 bases. The CDR3 is made up of 15 amino acids. Germline loops: CDR1 MGHRA, CDR2 YSYEKL. The V end was cut by 1 base, the J end by 6 bases, with 15 bases between. The CDR3 coding sequence is TGCGCCAGCAGCCAAGGAACCGGGACTTTGGATGGCTACACCTTC. Amino acids: CASSQGTGTLDGYTF.

Details on this clone: At one boundary the junction diverges from the germline segment, which might be a read error. This chain links TRBV20-1 with TRBJ1-4; TRBD1 is a possible D gene (5 bases). Looked up from germline, CDR1 is DFQATT and CDR2 is SNEGSKA (reference sequence). This CDR3 spans 11 amino acids. The CDR3 DNA reads TGCAGTGCTAGAGAAGGCAGGGCGCTTGTATTT. Translated, it gives CSAREGRALVF.

The rearrangement links TRBV4-1 to TRBJ1-3; D gene uncertain. V dropped 1 base and J dropped 2 bases, with 12 bases sitting between them. Germline CDR1 is MGHRA and CDR2 is YSYEKL. The CDR3 sequence is 16 residues long. The CDR3 sequence is CASSQGPAQTGNTIYF. DNA for the CDR3: TGCGCCAGCAGCCAAGGCCCGGCACAGACTGGAAACACCATATATTTT.

The DNA of the CDR3 is TGCAGCGCAACGGGACAGAGCAGCACAGATACGCAGTATTTT. Translating it yields CSATGQSSTDTQYF. This rearrangement joins TRBV29-1 to TRBJ2-3, with TRBD1 identical over 7 bases. Losses at the gene ends were 7 bases for V and 0 bases for J; bases not matched to a gene: 7. Germline V CDR1 and CDR2: SQVTM, ANQGSEA. The CDR3 has 14 residues.

The chain joins TRBV29-1 to TRBJ1-1; D is uncertain. The CDR3 has 15 amino acids. Germline-derived CDR1 and CDR2 are SQVTM and ANQGSEA. With 3 bases removed from V and 3 bases from J, the gap between germline ends came to 17 bases. DNA of the CDR3: TGCAGCGTTGACCCCGGGATCGGCGTAGACACTGAAGCTTTCTTT. This translates into CSVDPGIGVDTEAFF.

V is TRBV4-1 and J is TRBJ2-2; 11 bases fit TRBD2. The CDR3 is 15 amino acids. The V and J ends lost 4 bases and 7 bases, in that order; junction bases with no gene match: 5. The germline V gene encodes CDR1 MGHRA and CDR2 YSYEKL. The DNA for the CDR3 is TGCGCCAGCAGCCTAATGACTAGCGGGGTCGGGGAGCTGTTTTTT. Protein sequence: CASSLMTSGVGELFF.

This clone came up once. The V gene is TRBV6-1, the J gene TRBJ1-1, with unresolved D. V was shortened by 7 bases and J by 0 bases, with 9 bases between the two germline ends. The CDR3 covers 13 residues. Germline V gene sequence: CDR1 MNHNS, CDR2 SASEGT. The CDR3 spells CASTREMNTEAFF. Written as DNA, the CDR3 is TGTGCCAGCACCCGCGAAATGAACACTGAAGCTTTCTTT.

V and J are TRBV5-4 and TRBJ1-5; D gene ambiguous. This CDR3 region has 14 residues. The germline CDR1 and CDR2 sequences are SGHNT and YYREEE (reference sequence). V was shortened by 4 bases and J by 1 base, with 9 bases between the two germline ends. CDR3 in amino acids: CASSLGTSNQPQHF. CDR3 bases: TGTGCCAGCAGCCTCGGTACCAGCAATCAGCCCCAGCATTTT.

The chain combines TRBV5-1 with TRBJ2-3; D is undetermined. Germline V CDR1 and CDR2: SGHRS, YFSETQ. V was cut by 0 bases and J by 0 bases, with 8 bases left in between. CDR3 length: 15 residues. The CDR3 coding sequence is TGCGCCAGCAGCTTGGGTCCCGGTAGCACAGATACGCAGTATTTT. Amino acid sequence: CASSLGPGSTDTQYF.

V gene TRBV9 combines with J gene TRBJ2-7, with TRBD2 identical over 8 bases. This CDR3 is 15 amino acids long. The germline V gene has CDR1 SGDLS and CDR2 YYNGEE. V was clipped by 1 base and J by 5 bases; unmatched bases: 8. CDR3 amino acids: CASSVSGGAGNEQYF. CDR3 coding DNA: TGTGCCAGCAGCGTATCCGGGGGGGCGGGCAACGAGCAGTACTTC. The complete variable domain, with remaining parts taken from reference TRBV9 and TRBJ2-7, reads DSGVTQTPKHLITATGQRVTLRCSPRSGDLSVYWYQQSLDQGLQFLIQYYNGEERAKGNILERFSAQQFPDLHSELNLSSLELGDSALYFCASSVSGGAGNEQYFGPGTRLTVT.

The rearrangement links TRBV7-2 to TRBJ2-1, with 8 bases matching TRBD1. The CDR3 runs 14 residues. Germline loops: CDR1 SGHTA, CDR2 FQGNSA. The ends lost 5 bases at V and 7 bases at J; junction bases unmatched: 7. CDR3 nucleotides: TGTGCCAGCAGCCAACAGGGGGTGGGTAATGAGCAGTTCTTC. Translated: CASSQQGVGNEQFF.

The V and J genes are TRBV14 and TRBJ1-1; 12 bases map to TRBD1. The ends lost 4 bases at V and 7 bases at J; junction bases unmatched: 7. Germline V gene data show CDR1 as SGHDN and CDR2 as FVKESK. The CDR3 consists of 15 residues. CDR3 sequence reads: CASSPPGQGAFEAFF. CDR3 coding DNA: TGTGCCAGCAGCCCTCCGGGACAGGGGGCTTTTGAAGCTTTCTTT.

This clone was recorded a few times. This CDR3 is also generated by other DNA sequences in the sample. The chain combines TRBV2 with TRBJ1-5; 8 bases match TRBD1. V gave up 6 bases and J gave up 6 bases; unmatched junction bases: 4. CDR3 length: 13 residues. From germline, CDR1 is SNHLY and CDR2 FYNNEI. This CDR3 reads CASRGQGGQPQHF. The CDR3 DNA follows: TGTGCCAGCAGAGGACAGGGCGGTCAGCCCCAGCATTTT.

The V gene is TRBV9, the J gene TRBJ2-1; 10 nucleotides agree with TRBD2. Per the germline V gene, CDR1 is SGDLS and CDR2 is YYNGEE. V was pared by 6 bases and J by 9 bases, with 6 bases of the junction left unmatched. This CDR3 contains 13 residues. CDR3 region: CASTAGGRGEQFF. The CDR3 region has the DNA TGTGCCAGCACAGCGGGGGGGCGGGGTGAGCAGTTCTTC.

The chain joins TRBV7-6 to TRBJ2-2, with D maybe TRBD2 (5 bases). Germline V gene sequence: CDR1 SGHVS, CDR2 FNYEAQ. This CDR3 is built from 12 residues. Trimming removed 1 base at V and 8 bases at J, with 5 bases between. The CDR3 bases are TGTGCCAGCAGCTTAGGGGAGGGGGAGCTGTTTTTT. It encodes CASSLGEGELFF.

The rearrangement uses TRBV27 and TRBJ2-2; D is uncertain. Between the trimmed V and J ends, which lost 5 bases and 2 bases, there was a span of 18 bases. There are 17 residues in the CDR3. The germline V gene has CDR1 MNHEY and CDR2 SMNVEV (reference sequence). The CDR3: CASSALYYGSNTGELFF. The CDR3 region has the DNA TGTGCCAGCAGTGCCCTTTACTACGGGTCAAACACCGGGGAGCTGTTTTTT.